This T cell receptor (beta chain) came from a study of blood T cells in healthy people across ages. For the study at large: Template-switching capture recovered about one barcoded beta molecule per two T cells. Overall study results and limits: Getting older went along with TCR beta diversity per million T cells dropping roughly linearly. There were more naive CD4+ cells and higher diversity in long-lived donors than in aged donors.

Per-sample PBMC isolation yielded at least 6.5 million cells. This CDR3 is 19 amino acids long. Germline V gene data show CDR1 as LGHNA and CDR2 as YSLEER. V was shortened by 0 bases and J by 2 bases, with 17 bases between the two germline ends. On this clonotype itself: Its antigen is still unknown.

A sample-barcoded 5' primer and a J-beta primer mix were used in a second PCR of roughly 7 to 11 cycles. TCRdb independently ran MiXCR on the 5' RACE reads; one entry per CDR3 protein. The sample contains 1.5 million to 1.9 million distinct CDR3 sequences, about 45% of which appear only once. The sequence came from a woman under 30 in good health. Material: blood. The V and J genes are TRBV4-3 and TRBJ2-6; D might be TRBD2 (5 bases). CDR3 bases: TGCGCCAGCAGCCAAGATCGGGGTCCCGTTGGGGCTGGGGCCAACGTCCTGACTTTC. It yields the protein CASSQDRGPVGAGANVLTF.